This TCR beta chain was profiled in a study of response to subunit inactivated influenza vaccine listed by TCRdb under 2018. In the study overall: The study used deep quantitative T cell receptor repertoire profiling to track responses to a trivalent subunit inactivated influenza vaccine.

Library construction relied on RT-PCR. The instrument was an Illumina HiSeq 2500. TCRdb reworked the public reads: Q25 trimming with fastp, MiXCR clone assembly, productive beta chains retained. Each entry merges the rows of one CDR3 protein and shows their most common DNA and genes. Here the sample has about 180,000 distinct CDR3 sequences; approximately 9.2% occur a single time. The biggest ten clones account for 11% of the sample. What the research found in general, with its limitations: It was suggested by the authors that each seasonal influenza vaccination may recruit only a limited number of new T cells.

This clonotype has at least ten counts. Its target antigen remains unknown. Per-base quality was not reported, and no clone a single base away is much larger than it. The clonotype comes from a man aged 50 to 59 who received an inactivated influenza vaccine. Donor details come from another sample of the same person, matched by shared clones. The source was non-naive T cells sorted from PBMCs, collected on the day of vaccination. This specimen's cell subset or site label, interpreted: memory T cell fraction.

CDR3 loop: CAISESSSADRRLTQYF. The DNA reads as follows: TGTGCCATCAGTGAGTCATCGTCGGCTGACAGGCGACTTACGCAGTATTTT. The V gene is TRBV10-3 and the J gene is TRBJ2-3, and the D gene may be TRBD1, 6 bases matching. The germline V gene provides CDR1 ENHRY and CDR2 SYGVKD. Between the V and J ends, shortened by 0 bases and 8 bases respectively, the junction contains 21 bases. The cysteine opens and the phenylalanine closes a CDR3 of 17 amino acids. Only CDR3 DNA remains: 51 bases, in frame from the first base.